One and the same sample provided the 23 T cell receptor beta chains below, sequenced in a study of T-cell memory formation after mild COVID-19. TCRdb called the 5' RACE reads again in MiXCR, with one record for every CDR3 protein. The profile covers a few hundred thousand distinct CDR3 sequences, with about 15% appearing a single time and about 22% taken by the ten largest. The sample was PBMCs or a T cell subset sorted from them (not recorded which). These receptors were collected from a man aged 18 to 35 who had mild COVID-19 (a few samples of this study predate the infection). Cell type and time point are not known.

The J gene is TRBJ1-6, the V gene TRBV4-2; 7 positions agree with TRBD1. V lost 1 base to trimming and J lost 9 bases; unmatched junction nucleotides: 9. Germline lookup yields CDR1 LGHNA and CDR2 YNFKEQ. The CDR3 is made up of 16 amino acids. CDR3 amino acids: CASSQGARDRSSPLHF. In nucleotides, the CDR3 is TGTGCCAGCAGCCAAGGAGCCCGGGACAGAAGTTCACCCCTCCACTTT.

V gene TRBV11-2 combines with J gene TRBJ2-3, with D perhaps TRBD2 (6 bases). In germline, CDR1 is SGHAT, CDR2 FQNNGV. V shed 5 bases and J shed 6 bases, with 18 bases lying between them. The CDR3 loop spans 15 amino acids. Here the CDR3 DNA reads TGTGCCAGCAGCCCCTCGGGTGGGGCGGGGGATACGCAGTATTTT. Protein sequence: CASSPSGGAGDTQYF.

The V call is TRBV7-3, the J call TRBJ1-4, with a possible D match to TRBD1 (6 bases). The CDR3 is 15 amino acids. V lost 4 bases and J lost 5, with 14 bases in between. Germline CDR1 is SGHTA and CDR2 is FQGTGA. The CDR3 spells CASSSGTSGNEKLFF. The CDR3 region has the DNA TGTGCCAGCAGCTCCGGGACAAGCGGGAATGAAAAACTGTTTTTT.

The sample holds many counts of this clonotype. The chain has TRBV7-2 and TRBJ2-5; D remains ambiguous. The ends were cut back, 5 bases at V and 3 bases at J, with 10 bases in the middle. CDR3 length: 13 amino acids. Germline V lookup: CDR1 SGHTA, CDR2 FQGNSA. In DNA, the CDR3 is TGTGCCAGCAGCCGTCATGGCGAAGAGACCCAGTACTTC. Residues: CASSRHGEETQYF.

In this sample, this clonotype turned up many times. The chain has TRBV7-9 and TRBJ2-3; 7 nucleotides match TRBD2. Germline lookup yields CDR1 SEHNR and CDR2 FQNEAQ (reference sequence). The V and J ends lost 2 bases and 5 bases, in that order; junction bases with no gene match: 4. The CDR3 loop spans 14 amino acids. CDR3 loop: CASSLTGGLDTQYF. DNA of the CDR3: TGTGCCAGCAGCTTAACGGGGGGTCTAGATACGCAGTATTTT.

The table lists this clonotype with many counts. The chain has TRBV5-1 and TRBJ2-2; no reliable D call. The CDR3 has 13 residues. V lost 5 bases and J 4 bases, leaving 9 bases between the germline ends. The V gene's germline CDR1 is SGHRS and CDR2 YFSETQ. In DNA form, the CDR3 reads TGCGCCAGCAGTAAGGTCGTCACCGGGGAGCTGTTTTTT. It translates to CASSKVVTGELFF.

The J gene is TRBJ2-4, the V gene TRBV3-1; 7 nucleotides line up with TRBD1. V gave up 1 base and J gave up 4 bases; unmatched junction bases: 10. The CDR3 consists of 17 residues. The germline V gene encodes CDR1 LGHDT and CDR2 YNNKEL (reference sequence). CDR3 DNA: TGTGCCAGCAGCCAAGTCGTGGATACGGGACAGAAAAACATTCAGTACTTC. Translated, it gives CASSQVVDTGQKNIQYF.

This clonotype appeared many times. CDR3 in DNA: TGCGCCAGCAGCTTGGCGGACTACGCCACAGATACGCAGTATTTT. It encodes CASSLADYATDTQYF. The V and J genes are TRBV5-1 and TRBJ2-3; the D gene is possibly TRBD2 (6 bases). V lost 0 bases and J lost 2, with 10 bases in between. This CDR3 is built from 15 residues. The germline V gene has CDR1 SGHRS and CDR2 YFSETQ.

V is TRBV4-3 and J is TRBJ1-1; a possible D gene is TRBD1 (6 bases). This CDR3 region has 17 residues. V was shortened by 0 bases and J by 7 bases, with 21 bases between the two germline ends. Germline V gene data show CDR1 as LGHNA and CDR2 as YSLEER. CDR3 sequence (DNA): TGCGCCAGCAGCCAAGAGGGGGCCGGGACCCAAGGGAATGAAGCTTTCTTT. As protein: CASSQEGAGTQGNEAFF.

This clonotype has just a few counts. The V and J genes are TRBV4-2 and TRBJ2-1, with 9 bases fitting TRBD2. The V segment lost 4 bases and the J segment 6 bases; nucleotides outside the gene matches: 10. The CDR3 totals 16 residues. CDR1 and CDR2 from the germline V gene are LGHNA and YNFKEQ. The CDR3 spells CASSRGSGGPFNEQFF. CDR3 DNA sequence: TGTGCCAGCAGCCGAGGAAGCGGGGGGCCTTTCAATGAGCAGTTCTTC.

The V gene is TRBV7-8, the J gene TRBJ2-5; 12 nucleotides agree with TRBD1. V shed 5 bases and J 6 bases; nucleotides not matched to a gene: 7. The CDR3 contains 15 residues. Germline assignment: CDR1 SGHVS and CDR2 FQNEAQ. The CDR3 sequence: CASSHYGTGGQTQYF. CDR3 in DNA: TGTGCCAGCAGCCATTACGGGACAGGGGGCCAGACCCAGTACTTC.

In this sample, this clonotype turned up a few times. V usage is TRBV27 and J usage is TRBJ2-7; D is ambiguous. Deletions cut 4 bases from V and 3 bases from J, with 10 bases between. The CDR3 has 13 residues. Germline CDR1 and CDR2: MNHEY and SMNVEV (reference sequence). In DNA form, the CDR3 reads TGTGCCAGCAGTTCCTATTTGGGCTACGAGCAGTACTTC. This codes for CASSSYLGYEQYF.

V gene TRBV6-2 or TRBV6-3 combines with J gene TRBJ1-6; perhaps TRBD1 as D (5 bases). Trimming took off 5 bases at V and 5 bases at J, with 10 bases between the two ends. The CDR3 is 14 residues long. Germline CDR1 is MNHEY and CDR2 is SVGEGT. CDR3 region: CASSRTKDNSPLHF. CDR3 in DNA: TGTGCCAGCAGTCGGACAAAAGATAATTCACCCCTCCACTTT.

This clonotype has a handful of counts. V and J are TRBV20-1 and TRBJ1-2; D remains unclear. V shed 3 bases and J shed 4 bases, with 12 bases lying between them. This CDR3 is built from 13 residues. The V gene's germline CDR1 is DFQATT and CDR2 SNEGSKA (reference sequence). The CDR3 here is CSASDLTAYGYTF. The CDR3 DNA reads TGCAGTGCTAGTGACCTTACTGCCTATGGCTACACCTTC.

The gene calls are TRBV18 and TRBJ2-3; tentative D call: TRBD2 (6 bases). V dropped 6 bases and J dropped 10 bases, with 14 bases sitting between them. The CDR3 consists of 12 residues. The germline V gene has CDR1 KGHSH and CDR2 LQKENI. For the CDR3, the DNA is TGTGCCAGCTCGCGCTCGGAGGGAGCGCAGTATTTT. Amino acid sequence: CASSRSEGAQYF.

This clonotype was seen only a few times. The V call is TRBV7-9, the J call TRBJ2-1; D remains unclear. The V end was cut by 2 bases, the J end by 5 bases, with 4 bases between. Germline V gene lookup returns CDR1 SEHNR and CDR2 FQNEAQ (reference sequence). This CDR3 contains 12 residues. CDR3 in DNA: TGTGCCAGCAGCTTACCTGACAATGAGCAGTTCTTC. Translating it yields CASSLPDNEQFF.

This clonotype was counted only a few times. The chain links TRBV7-3 to TRBJ2-1, with a weak D call TRBD2 (6 bases). Germline-derived CDR1 and CDR2 are SGHTA and FQGTGA. The germline V and J ends were trimmed by 2 bases and 9 bases, with 8 bases remaining between them. The CDR3 is made up of 12 amino acids. The CDR3 nucleotides read TGTGCCAGCAGCTTATTGGGAGGTGAGCAGTTCTTC. Its translation: CASSLLGGEQFF.

This clonotype was counted many times. The chain combines TRBV9 with TRBJ2-1; D remains unclear. Per the germline V gene, CDR1 is SGDLS and CDR2 is YYNGEE. The CDR3 has 15 residues. V was trimmed by 4 bases and J by 9 bases, leaving 20 bases between them. CDR3 in amino acids: CASSPRLSGPGEQFF. CDR3 in DNA: TGTGCCAGCAGCCCACGTCTATCGGGCCCAGGTGAGCAGTTCTTC.

The J gene is TRBJ2-2, the V gene TRBV12-3 or TRBV12-4; 8 nucleotides match TRBD2. The CDR3 spans 15 residues. V dropped 3 bases and J dropped 5; count of bases not matched to a gene: 5. This CDR3 is CASSFRGGGTGELFF. The DNA for the CDR3 is TGTGCCAGCAGTTTCCGGGGGGGGGGAACCGGGGAGCTGTTTTTT.

The DNA of the CDR3 is TGTGCCAGCAGTGAATTGGAGTCCGGCTACACCTTC. Protein product: CASSELESGYTF. The chain employs TRBV25-1 and TRBJ1-2; D ambiguous. V gave up 1 base and J gave up 8 bases, with 8 bases separating them. The CDR3 has 12 amino acids. Per the germline V gene, CDR1 is MGHDK and CDR2 is SYGVNS.

This clonotype was recorded a few times. This chain joins TRBV20-1 and TRBJ2-5; no definite D call. Germline V lookup: CDR1 DFQATT, CDR2 SNEGSKA (reference sequence). The CDR3 is 14 residues long. V gave up 3 bases and J gave up 5 bases, with 16 bases separating them. CDR3 in DNA: TGCAGTGCTAGCGGGCCTCTCCGTTTCGAGACCCAGTACTTC. As protein: CSASGPLRFETQYF.

This clonotype was seen a single time. The V gene is TRBV6-5, the J gene TRBJ1-6, with 8 bases matching TRBD1. CDR3 length: 14 amino acids. V lost 5 bases and J lost 6; bases outside the gene matches: 3. The germline CDR1 and CDR2 sequences are MNHEY and SVGAGI. The CDR3 bases are TGTGCCAGCAGTGCTGGACAGGGTAATTCACCCCTCCACTTT. It specifies CASSAGQGNSPLHF.

The V gene is TRBV15, the J gene TRBJ1-4; D gene ambiguous. This CDR3 has 14 amino acids. Trimming removed 1 base at V and 4 bases at J, with 7 bases between. Germline V CDR1 and CDR2: LNHNV, YYDKDF (reference sequence). The CDR3 nucleotides are TGTGCCACCAGCAGAGTTGTGGGTAATGAAAAACTGTTTTTT. Amino acid sequence: CATSRVVGNEKLFF.